The 5 T cell receptor beta chains below come from one sample, sequenced in a study of blood T cell repertoires in COVID-19. The protocol was immunoSEQ multiplex PCR, while the TCRdb copy is restricted to in-frame clones and leaves out a portion. The sample includes 70,000 to 85,000 clones, approximately 86% of them seen just once. Sequences were obtained from peripheral blood. These receptors were taken from a woman aged 60-75 years with acute or convalescent COVID-19.

V usage is TRBV3-1 (or the pseudogene TRBV3-2) and J usage is TRBJ1-1; no clear D. The germline CDR1 and CDR2 sequences are LGHDT and YNNKEL (reference sequence). The CDR3 sequence is 14 residues long. V lost 4 bases, J lost 0 bases, and 9 bases lay in between. The CDR3 nucleotides read TGTGCCAGCAGCCCACAGAGTATGAACACTGAAGCTTTCTTT. It is translated as CASSPQSMNTEAFF.

The J gene is TRBJ1-2, the V gene TRBV4-2, with D unclear. V was clipped by 1 base and J by 6 bases, with 6 bases between them. The CDR3 loop spans 12 amino acids. CDR1 and CDR2 from the germline V gene are LGHNA and YNFKEQ. In DNA form, the CDR3 reads TGTGCCAGCAGCCAAGTTAGTGATGGCTACACCTTC. It encodes CASSQVSDGYTF.

The chain combines TRBV10-1 with TRBJ2-1; D is perhaps TRBD1 (6 bases). Germline-derived CDR1 and CDR2 are WNHNN and SYGVQD (reference sequence). The CDR3 length is 14 residues. V lost 2 bases to trimming and J lost 3 bases, with 8 bases between them. CDR3 coding DNA: TGCGCCAGCAGTGAGGGGACATACTACAATGAGCAGTTCTTC. It encodes CASSEGTYYNEQFF.

V and J are TRBV5-8 and TRBJ2-5; 14 positions agree with TRBD2. V lost 4 bases to trimming and J lost 0 bases; unmatched junction nucleotides: 8. CDR1 and CDR2 from the germline V gene are SGHTS and YDEGEE. The CDR3 spans 18 residues. The CDR3 loop is CASSPGLAGVGYQETQYF. CDR3 in DNA: TGTGCCAGCAGCCCGGGACTAGCGGGAGTAGGGTACCAAGAGACCCAGTACTTC.

This rearrangement joins TRBV28 to TRBJ1-2; possible D gene TRBD1, 6 bases. With 6 bases removed from V and 8 bases from J, the gap between germline ends came to 19 bases. CDR3 length: 14 amino acids. CDR1 MDHEN and CDR2 SYDVKM come from the germline V gene. This CDR3 is CASRFQGSGSGYTF. DNA for the CDR3: TGTGCCAGCAGATTTCAGGGGAGTGGGTCCGGCTACACCTTC.